Detailed here is one TCR beta chain. Other nucleotide sequences in the sample specify the same CDR3. This sample was included in a study of blood T cell repertoires in COVID-19. Under the authors' procedure: Amplification of reference gene primers was used by the study to estimate nucleated cell counts. Profiling relied on immunoSEQ multiplex PCR, and the TCRdb table lists in-frame clones only, not all of them. That table is the source of V, J and clone size, and D and trimming were worked out from the DNA. The sample holds 200,000 or so clones, around 79% seen once. Sequences were obtained from peripheral blood. This sequence originates from a man aged 60-69 years with active or convalescent COVID-19.

In DNA form, the CDR3 reads TGCGCCAGCAGCCAAGACCCAACCGGGGGGTACGAGCAGTACTTC. Residues: CASSQDPTGGYEQYF. The gene calls are TRBV4-1 and TRBJ2-7; 7 nucleotides match TRBD2. This CDR3 contains 15 residues. Germline V gene sequence: CDR1 MGHRA, CDR2 YSYEKL. The V segment lost 0 bases and the J segment 4 bases; nucleotides outside the gene matches: 6.